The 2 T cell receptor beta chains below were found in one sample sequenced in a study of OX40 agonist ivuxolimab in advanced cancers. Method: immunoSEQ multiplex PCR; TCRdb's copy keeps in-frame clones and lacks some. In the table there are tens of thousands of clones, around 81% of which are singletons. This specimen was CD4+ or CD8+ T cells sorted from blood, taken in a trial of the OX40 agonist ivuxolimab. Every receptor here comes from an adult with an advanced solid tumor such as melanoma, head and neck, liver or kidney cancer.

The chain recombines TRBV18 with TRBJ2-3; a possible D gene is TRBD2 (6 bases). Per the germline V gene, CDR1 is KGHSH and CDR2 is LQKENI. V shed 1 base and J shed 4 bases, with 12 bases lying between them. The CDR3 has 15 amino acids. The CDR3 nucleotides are TGTGCCAGCTCACCACTTCCTAGCGAGGCAGATACGCAGTATTTT. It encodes CASSPLPSEADTQYF.

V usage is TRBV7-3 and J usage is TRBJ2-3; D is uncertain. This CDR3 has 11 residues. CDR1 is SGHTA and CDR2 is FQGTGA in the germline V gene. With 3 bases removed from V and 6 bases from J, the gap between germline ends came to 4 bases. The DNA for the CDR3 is TGTGCCAGCAGCTTCGGGGATACGCAGTATTTT. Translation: CASSFGDTQYF.